This TCR beta chain was identified in a study of CD8 T cells in ankylosing spondylitis. Notes on the study in general: Ankylosing spondylitis blood appeared to carry a characteristic TCR beta motif of roughly eight highly homologous variants. Clones linked to the disease showed a CD8+ phenotype. They occurred at relatively low frequencies in peripheral blood. In synovial fluid and blood from reactive arthritis, some motif variants were previously reported.

TCRdb re-called the 5' RACE reads with MiXCR, one entry per CDR3 protein. The table shows around 100,000 distinct CDR3 sequences, with roughly 9% occurring only once. A note on this clonotype: The target antigen is unknown.

Looked up from germline, CDR1 is MNHEY and CDR2 is SMNVEV (reference sequence). V dropped 10 bases and J dropped 1 base, with 14 bases sitting between them. This CDR3 is 14 amino acids long. This TCR derives from a male donor with ankylosing spondylitis. The V call is TRBV27, the J call TRBJ1-5; D is unresolved. The sequencing sample was made of blood, either unsorted or a sorted T cell fraction (not recorded which). The CDR3 nucleotides read TGTGCCACCCGAGGCGGCCTCAGCAATCAGCCCCAGCATTTT. Its translation: CATRGGLSNQPQHF.